This T cell receptor (beta chain) was identified in a study of T cells in Graves' hyperthyroidism and ophthalmopathy. Study information: The blood sample was taken at first diagnosis, before treatment began. Study results and caveats: Blood also contained most expanded thyroid clonotypes above 0.001.

TCR beta CDR3 region amplification was performed from RNA transcripts. Researchers ran a first-round RT-PCR on the TCR CDR3 using the HTBI primer set. One entry per CDR3 protein, called by TCRdb with MiXCR from the multiplex PCR reads. The sample contains 250,000 to 300,000 distinct CDR3 sequences, roughly 19% of which appear only once. The CDR3 is 15 amino acids. Losses at the gene ends were 5 bases for V and 5 bases for J; bases not matched to a gene: 6. CDR1 DFQATT and CDR2 SNEGSKA come from the germline V gene (reference sequence). This clonotype was found a few times. The antigen is not known. The sequence was obtained from a man aged 45 to 65 with Graves' ophthalmopathy. This chain connects TRBV20-1 to TRBJ2-1, with 13 bases identical to TRBD2. Sample: blood. CDR3 DNA: TGCAGTGCTGGGGGACTAGCGGGGCGTAACAATGAGCAGTTCTTC. It is translated as CSAGGLAGRNNEQFF.